This T cell receptor (beta chain) was observed in a study of blood T cell repertoires in COVID-19. Profiling relied on immunoSEQ multiplex PCR, and the TCRdb table lists in-frame clones only, not all of them. This table holds roughly 250,000 clones, approximately 90% found once. V lost 8 bases and J 4 bases, leaving 9 bases between the germline ends. CDR1 is LNHDA and CDR2 is SQIVND in the germline V gene (reference sequence). This CDR3 contains 12 residues. This TCR was recovered from a woman aged 40 to 55 with acute COVID-19. Sequencing input: PBMCs or T cells enriched from blood (not recorded which). The gene calls are TRBV19 and TRBJ2-1, with D tentatively TRBD1 (5 bases). The CDR3 nucleotides read TGTGCCAGTGGGCAGGGATACAATGAGCAGTTCTTC. Translating it yields CASGQGYNEQFF. The whole variable domain, remainder taken from reference TRBV19 and TRBJ2-1, is DGGITQSPKYLFRKEGQNVTLSCEQNLNHDAMYWYRQDPGQGLRLIYYSQIVNDFQKGDIAEGYSVSREKKESFPLTVTSAQKNPTAFYLCASGQGYNEQFFGPGTRLTVL.